This T cell receptor beta chain was obtained from a study of somatic mutations in cytotoxic T cells in rheumatoid arthritis. The repertoire was sequenced with immunoSEQ multiplex PCR; TCRdb's copy has only in-frame clones and lacks some. The sample has some 4,200 clones, 75% to 85% seen once. The CDR3 extends over 13 amino acids. Germline lookup yields CDR1 MDHEN and CDR2 SYDVKM. V lost 4 bases and J lost 6, with 13 bases in between. The V call is TRBV28, the J call TRBJ2-7; D remains ambiguous. This clonotype originated in an adult with rheumatoid arthritis. The material sequenced was CD8+ T cells sorted from blood. CDR3 in DNA: TGTGCCAGCAGTTCTACCCACGTCACCGAGCAGTACTTC. Its translation: CASSSTHVTEQYF. Full variable domain (outside the CDR3, taken from reference TRBV28 and TRBJ2-7): DVKVTQSSRYLVKRTGEKVFLECVQDMDHENMFWYRQDPGLGLRLIYFSYDVKMKEKGDIPEGYSVSREKKERFSLILESASTNQTSMYLCASSSTHVTEQYFGPGTRLTVT.